These 20 T cell receptor beta chains came from one sample sequenced in a study of metastatic and nonmetastatic thyroid tumors. TCRdb called clones again from the PCR reads with MiXCR. The data contain approximately 22,000 clones, around 15% of them seen just once; the ten biggest clones take up roughly an eighth. Patients were all untreated before their thyroid surgery. Sequencing was carried out using blood. The receptors stem from a female donor with papillary thyroid cancer or a benign thyroid nodule (not recorded which). Some clones in this sample may be carry-over from other donors' samples.

This clone was recorded many times. The chain is built from TRBV29-1 and TRBJ2-1; 9 positions agree with TRBD2. CDR3 length: 13 residues. Germline-derived CDR1 and CDR2 are SQVTM and ANQGSEA. V trimming: 6 bases; J trimming: 8 bases; junction bases outside the gene matches: 8. The CDR3 DNA is TGCAGCGTCCCGGGACTAGCAGTACATGAGCAGTTCTTC. Amino acid sequence: CSVPGLAVHEQFF.

This rearrangement joins TRBV18 to TRBJ2-7; D is possibly TRBD1 (6 bases). From germline, CDR1 is KGHSH and CDR2 LQKENI. This CDR3 is 14 amino acids long. V was pared by 3 bases and J by 6 bases, with 15 bases between. The CDR3 nucleotides are TGTGCCAGCTCACCCCTGCCAGGGGACGGCGAGCAGTACTTC. It translates to CASSPLPGDGEQYF. The whole variable domain, remainder taken from reference TRBV18 and TRBJ2-7, is NAGVMQNPRHLVRRRGQEARLRCSPMKGHSHVYWYRQLPEEGLKFMVYLQKENIIDESGMPKERFSAEFPKEGPSILRIQQVVRGDSAAYFCASSPLPGDGEQYFGPGTRLTVT.

By its share, this clone is medium-sized (0.01 to 0.1%). The chain combines TRBV2 with TRBJ2-7; 11 nucleotides agree with TRBD2. Germline loops: CDR1 SNHLY, CDR2 FYNNEI. The CDR3 runs to 14 residues. V shed 5 bases and J 6 bases; nucleotides not matched to a gene: 6. CDR3 sequence (DNA): TGTGCCAGCAGTCTACTAGCGGGAGAGAGCGAGCAGTACTTC. Amino acids: CASSLLAGESEQYF.

This clone came up many times. The chain employs TRBV28 and TRBJ2-1; TRBD2 aligns across 7 bases. Germline lookup yields CDR1 MDHEN and CDR2 SYDVKM. The CDR3 length is 13 residues. V gave up 8 bases and J gave up 3 bases; unmatched junction bases: 4. In nucleotides, the CDR3 is TGTGCCAGCGGAATAGCGGGCTACAATGAGCAGTTCTTC. Translating it yields CASGIAGYNEQFF.

J is TRBJ2-7 and V is TRBV7-2, with 7 bases that match TRBD2. With V trimmed by 3 bases and J by 8 bases, 7 bases remained unmatched. This CDR3 has 13 amino acids. The germline V gene encodes CDR1 SGHTA and CDR2 FQGNSA. CDR3 DNA sequence: TGTGCCAGCAGCTTTTTGGGGGAGGGGAAGCAGTACTTC. It codes for CASSFLGEGKQYF.

This clone is labeled as medium-sized. The chain carries TRBV6-1 and TRBJ1-6; TRBD1 matches 7 bases. CDR1 and CDR2 from the germline V gene are MNHNS and SASEGT. The CDR3 totals 14 residues. V trimming: 8 bases; J trimming: 6 bases; junction bases outside the gene matches: 7. The CDR3 nucleotides read TGTGCCAGCGCCCCCGGGACAGCTAATTCACCCCTCCACTTT. It codes for CASAPGTANSPLHF.

This clone was seen ten or more times. J is TRBJ1-3 and V is TRBV5-1, with a tentative D call TRBD1 (6 bases). The CDR3 sequence is 14 residues long. V lost 5 bases, J lost 0 bases, and 9 bases lay in between. Germline V lookup: CDR1 SGHRS, CDR2 YFSETQ. CDR3 region: CASSWDNSGNTIYF. The CDR3 DNA is TGCGCCAGCAGTTGGGACAACTCTGGAAACACCATATATTTT. The variable domain in full, with the rest retrieved from reference TRBV5-1 and TRBJ1-3, is KAGVTQTPRYLIKTRGQQVTLSCSPISGHRSVSWYQQTPGQGLQFLFEYFSETQRNKGNFPGRFSGRQFSNSRSEMNVSTLELGDSALYLCASSWDNSGNTIYFGEGSWLTVV.

This clone was detected ten times or more. V and J are TRBV18 and TRBJ2-2, with D uncertain. Deletions cut 0 bases from V and 2 bases from J, with 1 base between. CDR3 length: 13 residues. The germline V gene encodes CDR1 KGHSH and CDR2 LQKENI. CDR3 sequence: CASSPPNTGELFF. The DNA of the CDR3 is TGTGCCAGCTCACCACCTAACACCGGGGAGCTGTTTTTT.

This chain links TRBV7-2 with TRBJ2-1; D may be TRBD2 (6 bases). V gave up 7 bases and J gave up 0 bases, with 10 bases separating them. CDR3 size: 14 residues. Germline V lookup: CDR1 SGHTA, CDR2 FQGNSA. The CDR3 sequence is CASNRGSSYNEQFF. DNA of the CDR3: TGTGCCAGCAACCGGGGGAGCTCCTACAATGAGCAGTTCTTC.

The table lists this clone with a few counts. The J gene is TRBJ2-1, the V gene TRBV28; 7 bases agree with TRBD2. Looked up from germline, CDR1 is MDHEN and CDR2 is SYDVKM. CDR3 size: 16 residues. Trimming removed 8 bases from V and 4 bases from J; junction bases left unmatched: 14. DNA for the CDR3: TGTGCCAGCGGCAAAGGACGAGCGGGAATTTACAATGAGCAGTTCTTC. Amino acids: CASGKGRAGIYNEQFF.

This clone was picked up many times. The V call is TRBV12-3 or TRBV12-4, the J call TRBJ2-3; D gene ambiguous. V dropped 8 bases and J dropped 2 bases, with 14 bases sitting between them. This CDR3 is 14 amino acids long. For the CDR3, the DNA is TGTGCCAGCCTCTTCGACGAGATCACAGATACGCAGTATTTT. It encodes CASLFDEITDTQYF.

Ten or more counts support this clone. CDR3 protein: CSAVLIHSYEQYF. The CDR3 nucleotides read TGCAGTGCCGTCTTGATTCATTCCTACGAGCAGTACTTC. V and J are TRBV20-1 and TRBJ2-7, with D unresolved. The CDR3 loop spans 13 amino acids. Looked up from germline, CDR1 is DFQATT and CDR2 is SNEGSKA (reference sequence). Deletions cut 6 bases from V and 1 base from J, with 13 bases between.

The chain joins TRBV3-1 to TRBJ2-5; 7 bases agree with TRBD1. There are 14 residues in the CDR3. The ends lost 1 base at V and 2 bases at J; junction bases unmatched: 1. In germline, CDR1 is LGHDT, CDR2 YNNKEL (reference sequence). CDR3: CASSQVDRQETQYF. CDR3 DNA: TGTGCCAGCAGCCAAGTGGACAGGCAAGAGACCCAGTACTTC.

This clone occurred many times. The gene calls are TRBV6-4 and TRBJ2-1; TRBD2 aligns across 12 bases. The V segment lost 5 bases and the J segment 7 bases; nucleotides outside the gene matches: 18. This CDR3 has 19 residues. Germline loops: CDR1 MRHNA, CDR2 SNTAGT. CDR3 in amino acids: CASSLLAGGPEGGTNEQFF. The CDR3 DNA is TGTGCCAGCAGTCTTCTAGCGGGAGGGCCGGAAGGCGGAACAAATGAGCAGTTCTTC.

This clone was seen ten or more times. The J gene is TRBJ1-4, the V gene TRBV12-3 or TRBV12-4; TRBD1 might be the D (5 bases). The germline V and J ends were trimmed by 6 bases and 15 bases, with 17 bases remaining between them. The CDR3 is 12 amino acids. The DNA of the CDR3 is TGTGCCAGCAGACAAAACCGGGGGTCGTTGTTTTTT. Protein sequence: CASRQNRGSLFF.

The chain joins TRBV30 to TRBJ2-7; tentatively, D is TRBD2 (5 bases). The V end was cut by 3 bases, the J end by 4 bases, with 13 bases between. The germline CDR1 and CDR2 sequences are GTSNPN and SVGIG (reference sequence). The CDR3 has 13 amino acids. This CDR3 is CAWRPGGSYEQYF. CDR3 nucleotides: TGTGCCTGGAGGCCAGGCGGGTCGTACGAGCAGTACTTC.

This clone was recorded many times. V is TRBV11-2 and J is TRBJ2-7; D might be TRBD1 or TRBD2, each matching 5 bases. V shed 1 base and J shed 1 base, with 14 bases lying between them. CDR3 size: 16 residues. Per germline, CDR1 SGHAT and CDR2 FQNNGV. The CDR3 region is CASSLGDVTRSYEQYF. CDR3 coding DNA: TGTGCCAGCAGCTTAGGGGACGTTACGCGTTCCTACGAGCAGTACTTC.

Many counts were recorded for this clone. The gene calls are TRBV28 and TRBJ2-2; 10 bases agree with TRBD1. V dropped 6 bases and J dropped 1; count of bases not matched to a gene: 2. Germline V lookup: CDR1 MDHEN, CDR2 SYDVKM. The length of the CDR3 is 15 residues. As DNA, the CDR3 is TGTGCCAGCAGGGGGGACAGGGGGAACACCGGGGAGCTGTTTTTT. Residues: CASRGDRGNTGELFF.

This clone appeared many times. The gene calls are TRBV9 and TRBJ2-1; 10 bases are shared with TRBD2. In germline, CDR1 is SGDLS, CDR2 YYNGEE. The trim removed 3 bases at V and 9 bases at J, leaving 6 bases unmatched. The CDR3 covers 14 residues. The chain's CDR3 is CASSAGLAYAEQFF. In nucleotides, the CDR3 is TGTGCCAGCAGCGCGGGACTAGCGTATGCTGAGCAGTTCTTC.

About this clone: This sequence may be a read error, since a much larger clone differs from it by one base. V is TRBV28 and J is TRBJ2-1; perhaps TRBD1 as D (5 bases). Germline V CDR1 and CDR2: MDHEN, SYDVKM. The CDR3 runs to 14 residues. V was shortened by 6 bases and J by 3 bases, with 12 bases between the two germline ends. The CDR3 bases are TGTGCCAGCAGCTTGAGGCAGGGCTACAATGAGCAGTTCTTC. Translating it yields CASSLRQGYNEQFF.